These 22 T cell receptor beta chains originate from one sample sequenced in a study of cytomegalovirus exposure and HLA in healthy donors (dated by TCRdb to the late 2010s). The library was produced with the immunoSEQ multiplex PCR assay. A mixture of 60 forward primers for TCR Vbeta segments and 13 reverse primers for TCR Jbeta segments was used in the multiplex PCR. TCRdb's version of the immuneACCESS table is confined to in-frame rearrangements and falls short of the full clone set. An unresolved V gene accounts for under half of the shortfall where checked; the remainder is of unknown origin. This sample's table contains 30,000 to 35,000 clones. The ten most abundant clones make up approximately 2.1% of the sample. What was sequenced was PBMCs. These receptors originate from a woman in her forties in good health and CMV-seropositive.

V and J are TRBV9 and TRBJ1-6; D perhaps matches TRBD1 (5 bases). Per the germline V gene, CDR1 is SGDLS and CDR2 is YYNGEE. CDR3 length equals 14 residues. V was trimmed by 0 bases and J by 5 bases, leaving 6 bases between them. The CDR3 protein is CASSVEGHNSPLHF. In nucleotides, the CDR3 is TGTGCCAGCAGCGTAGAGGGGCATAATTCACCCCTCCACTTT.

This rearrangement joins TRBV5-5 to TRBJ1-2; a possible D gene is TRBD1 (6 bases). CDR1 and CDR2 (germline): SGHKS, YYEKEE (reference sequence). V gave up 5 bases and J gave up 4 bases, with 9 bases separating them. The CDR3 runs to 12 residues. CDR3 sequence reads: CASRGQLYGYTF. The CDR3 DNA sequence: TGTGCCAGCAGAGGACAGCTCTATGGCTACACCTTC.

On this clone: An end of the junction differs from the germline gene, which may be a read error. The chain is built from TRBV19 and TRBJ2-1; 7 nucleotides line up with TRBD1. Per germline, CDR1 LNHDA and CDR2 SQIVND (reference sequence). The CDR3 consists of 15 residues. The CDR3 nucleotides read TGTGCCAGTAGTCAACAGGGGCTCTCCGACAATGAGCAGTTCTTC. It specifies CASSQQGLSDNEQFF.

The rearrangement joins TRBV29-1 to TRBJ1-3; tentative D call: TRBD1 (5 bases). This CDR3 comprises 14 residues. Trimming left V 7 bases short and J 10 bases short, with 23 bases between. The germline gives CDR1 SQVTM, CDR2 ANQGSEA. CDR3 sequence reads: CSADAGLGGRTIYF. The CDR3 DNA sequence: TGCAGCGCAGACGCGGGGCTCGGGGGAAGGACCATATATTTT.

The chain recombines TRBV29-1 with TRBJ2-3, with 10 positions matching TRBD1. Germline CDR1 is SQVTM and CDR2 is ANQGSEA. CDR3 length: 17 amino acids. V gave up 5 bases and J gave up 0 bases; unmatched junction bases: 11. The CDR3 sequence is CSVRLAGTGESTDTQYF. The DNA for the CDR3 is TGCAGCGTTCGTCTGGCCGGGACAGGGGAAAGCACAGATACGCAGTATTTT.

This chain connects TRBV30 to TRBJ2-7; 9 nucleotides align to TRBD2. The J segment lost 2 bases and the V segment lost 5 bases, leaving 7 bases of the junction unmatched. Per the germline V gene, CDR1 is GTSNPN and CDR2 is SVGIG (reference sequence). The CDR3 sequence is 14 residues long. The CDR3 is CAWERLAVAYEQYF. Here the CDR3 DNA reads TGTGCCTGGGAGAGACTAGCGGTCGCCTACGAGCAGTACTTC.

Here the CDR3 DNA reads TGCGCCAGCAGCCCCGGGGTAGAGACCCAGTACTTC. This gives the protein CASSPGVETQYF. This chain uses TRBV5-1 with TRBJ2-5; a possible D gene is TRBD2 (5 bases). There are 12 residues in the CDR3. Between the trimmed V and J ends, which lost 4 bases and 4 bases, there was a span of 8 bases. The germline gives CDR1 SGHRS, CDR2 YFSETQ.

V usage is TRBV27 and J usage is TRBJ2-7; 10 nucleotides line up with TRBD1. The CDR3 contains 13 residues. Germline V CDR1 and CDR2: MNHEY, SMNVEV (reference sequence). The junction had 2 bases not matched to a gene; V was cut back by 6 bases and J by 3 bases. This chain's CDR3 is CASRGTGDYEQYF. Here the CDR3 DNA reads TGTGCCAGCAGGGGGACAGGGGACTACGAGCAGTACTTC.

The chain recombines TRBV7-9 with TRBJ2-5, with D maybe TRBD1 (7 bases). Judging by the DNA end, TRBJ2-7 fits better; the J call may be wrong. Germline CDR1 is SEHNR and CDR2 is FQNEAQ (reference sequence). The CDR3 consists of 17 residues. DNA of the CDR3: TGTGCCAGCAGTCCACGCGGAGGGACAGCTCCTCTCTACGAGCAGTACTTC. Amino acids: CASSPRGGTAPLYEQYF.

The rearrangement joins TRBV27 to TRBJ1-2; D gene uncertain. Trimming pared 6 bases from V and 6 bases from J, leaving 11 bases between. This CDR3 has 12 amino acids. The germline V gene has CDR1 MNHEY and CDR2 SMNVEV (reference sequence). The CDR3 is CASRSSSNGYTF. The CDR3 nucleotides are TGTGCCAGCAGGTCTTCAAGCAATGGCTACACCTTC.

V is TRBV30 and J is TRBJ2-1, with 14 bases that match TRBD2. After removal of 3 bases from V and 9 bases from J, the junction contained 13 bases not matched to a gene. The CDR3 length is 17 residues. Germline V gene lookup returns CDR1 GTSNPN and CDR2 SVGIG (reference sequence). As DNA, the CDR3 is TGTGCCTGGAGACCGTGGACGACTAGCGGGAGGGCCACTGAGCAGTTCTTC. Its protein product is CAWRPWTTSGRATEQFF.

The V gene is TRBV5-5, the J gene TRBJ2-2; the match to TRBD1 covers 9 bases. There are 15 residues in the CDR3. The J segment lost 3 bases and the V segment lost 1 base, leaving 1 base of the junction unmatched. Germline loops: CDR1 SGHKS, CDR2 YYEKEE (reference sequence). CDR3 sequence reads: CASSLRDRDTGELFF. For the CDR3, the DNA is TGTGCCAGCAGCTTGCGGGACAGGGACACCGGGGAGCTGTTTTTT.

V usage is TRBV29-1 and J usage is TRBJ1-2; 7 bases match TRBD1. CDR3 length equals 14 residues. J gave up 5 bases and V 0 bases, and 6 bases lay outside the gene matches. The germline gives CDR1 SQVTM, CDR2 ANQGSEA. The CDR3: CSVEDTAGGYGYTF. Written as DNA, the CDR3 is TGCAGCGTTGAAGATACGGCAGGGGGATATGGCTACACCTTC.

The chain carries TRBV30 and TRBJ2-3; TRBD2 aligns across 14 bases. CDR1 is GTSNPN, CDR2 SVGIG, per germline (reference sequence). The CDR3 extends over 16 amino acids. V dropped 0 bases and J dropped 5; count of bases not matched to a gene: 4. The chain's CDR3 is CAWSVGLAGGLDTQYF. The CDR3 nucleotides are TGTGCCTGGAGTGTTGGACTAGCGGGGGGATTAGATACGCAGTATTTT. The full variable domain, with the rest looked up from reference TRBV30 and TRBJ2-3, is SQTIHQWPATLVQPVGSPLSLECTVEGTSNPNLYWYRQAAGRGLQLLFYSVGIGQISSEVPQNLSASRPQDRQFILSSKKLLLSDSGFYLCAWSVGLAGGLDTQYFGPGTRLTVL.

The chain uses TRBV6-5 and TRBJ2-4; 9 bases align to TRBD1. J was trimmed by 1 base and V by 0 bases; bases with no gene match: 1. The CDR3 consists of 16 residues. Germline CDR1 is MNHEY and CDR2 is SVGAGI. The DNA for the CDR3 is TGTGCCAGCAGTTACTCACAGGGGGCGGCCAAAAACATTCAGTACTTC. Translating it yields CASSYSQGAAKNIQYF.

The gene calls are TRBV11-3 and TRBJ2-2; D may be TRBD2 (6 bases). Germline V gene sequence: CDR1 SGHNT, CDR2 YENEEA. This CDR3 is built from 12 residues. V was shortened by 5 bases and J by 7 bases, with 8 bases between the two germline ends. The chain's CDR3 is CASSPGVGELFF. The CDR3 DNA follows: TGTGCCAGCAGCCCGGGGGTCGGGGAGCTGTTTTTT.

The chain is built from TRBV10-1 and TRBJ2-7, with a weak D call TRBD1 (5 bases). Germline assignment: CDR1 WNHNN and CDR2 SYGVQD (reference sequence). The V gene lost 3 bases and the J gene lost 3 bases, with 9 bases spanning the gap. The length of the CDR3 is 13 residues. CDR3 region: CASSDRVNYEQYF. The CDR3 DNA reads as TGCGCCAGCAGTGACAGGGTGAACTACGAGCAGTACTTC.

J is TRBJ2-1 and V is TRBV28; D perhaps matches TRBD2 (7 bases). The CDR3 is 14 residues long. CDR1 and CDR2 (germline): MDHEN, SYDVKM. V was pared by 4 bases and J by 13 bases, with 20 bases between. The CDR3 loop reads CASSSTGRGSPQFF. CDR3 coding DNA: TGTGCCAGCAGTTCTACAGGGAGGGGCAGCCCACAGTTCTTC.

The rearrangement joins TRBV7-3 to TRBJ2-4; 10 bases align to TRBD2. This CDR3 region has 17 residues. The junction had 15 bases not matched to a gene; V was cut back by 5 bases and J by 8 bases. CDR1 SGHTA and CDR2 FQGTGA come from the germline V gene. CDR3 sequence: CASSPGLAGGTGDIQYF. The CDR3 coding sequence is TGTGCCAGCAGCCCCGGATTAGCGGGAGGAACCGGGGACATTCAGTACTTC.

The chain employs TRBV7-3 and TRBJ2-2; D ambiguous. V gave up 7 bases and J gave up 2 bases, with 11 bases separating them. The germline V gene encodes CDR1 SGHTA and CDR2 FQGTGA. The CDR3 runs 14 residues. The CDR3 sequence is CASTSTGNTGELFF. In DNA form, the CDR3 reads TGTGCCAGCACCTCGACGGGTAACACCGGGGAGCTGTTTTTT.

The chain carries TRBV9 and TRBJ1-2, with 10 bases aligning to TRBD1. The junction had 6 bases not matched to a gene; V was cut back by 4 bases and J by 3 bases. The CDR3 consists of 15 residues. Germline values: CDR1 SGDLS, CDR2 YYNGEE. The CDR3 here is CASSPRDRGDYGYTF. The CDR3 DNA is TGTGCCAGCAGCCCCAGGGACAGGGGCGACTATGGCTACACCTTC.

The rearrangement joins TRBV18 to TRBJ2-2; TRBD1 might be the D (5 bases). CDR3 size: 16 residues. Germline CDR1 is KGHSH and CDR2 is LQKENI. Between the trimmed V and J ends, which lost 1 base and 4 bases, there was a span of 13 bases. CDR3 residues: CASSPLSGFSTGELFF. CDR3 nucleotides: TGTGCCAGCTCACCACTCTCAGGGTTTTCCACCGGGGAGCTGTTTTTT.